The source of this T cell receptor (beta chain) is a study of blood T cell repertoires in COVID-19. Across the study: Samples taken during acute and convalescent COVID-19 were collected in the United States, Italy and Spain.

Source study methods: Estimates of nucleated cell counts were drawn from the amplification of reference gene primers. Repertoires were generated with immunoSEQ multiplex PCR, while TCRdb's copy carries only in-frame clones and drops some. From that table come the V and J calls and clone size; the DNA was used to work out D and trimming. The sample yields 84,000 or so clones, roughly 80% seen once. The germline CDR1 and CDR2 sequences are DFQATT and SNEGSKA (reference sequence). Trimming took 6 bases from V and 3 from J, leaving 9 bases between them. This CDR3 comprises 11 residues. The rearrangement links TRBV20-1 to TRBJ2-7; D is uncertain. Sequenced: peripheral blood. This sequence was found in an elderly woman with acute or convalescent COVID-19. The CDR3 sequence is CSAAGFYEQYF. The DNA for the CDR3 is TGCAGTGCAGCAGGATTCTACGAGCAGTACTTC.